The 26 T cell receptor beta chains below were found in one sample sequenced in a study of cytomegalovirus exposure and HLA in healthy donors. 60 Vbeta and 13 Jbeta primers were used in PCR. Produced via immunoSEQ multiplex PCR; TCRdb's table is partial and in-frame only. The data contain tens of thousands of clones, 76% of them singletons. Specimen: PBMCs. These receptors originate from a male donor in good health and CMV-seronegative.

The rearrangement uses TRBV15 and TRBJ1-3; D unclear. V dropped 3 bases and J dropped 3 bases, with 9 bases sitting between them. The CDR3 extends over 14 amino acids. Germline V gene lookup returns CDR1 LNHNV and CDR2 YYDKDF (reference sequence). The CDR3 region has the DNA TGTGCCACCAGCAGTCTGAGGCGTGGAAACACCATATATTTT. It yields the protein CATSSLRRGNTIYF.

This chain uses TRBV7-2 with TRBJ2-1; a possible D gene is TRBD2 (5 bases). The CDR3 runs to 19 residues. V shed 4 bases and J shed 2 bases, with 24 bases lying between them. CDR1 is SGHTA and CDR2 is FQGNSA in the germline V gene. CDR3 coding DNA: TGTGCCAGCAGCTCCCCCTCAAGACTAAGTTTAGGCCCCTACAATGAGCAGTTCTTC. Its translation is CASSSPSRLSLGPYNEQFF.

The V and J genes are TRBV15 and TRBJ2-7, with D perhaps matching TRBD1 (6 bases). V dropped 1 base and J dropped 4 bases, with 14 bases sitting between them. This CDR3 region has 15 residues. The germline gives CDR1 LNHNV, CDR2 YYDKDF (reference sequence). The CDR3 here is CATSRGAGVGYEQYF. The CDR3 coding sequence is TGTGCCACCAGCAGAGGAGCAGGGGTGGGGTACGAGCAGTACTTC.

This rearrangement joins TRBV4-3 to TRBJ1-2; 8 bases match TRBD1. Germline CDR1 and CDR2: LGHNA and YSLEER. The CDR3 has 14 residues. V dropped 4 bases and J dropped 2; count of bases not matched to a gene: 3. This chain's CDR3 is CASSLDRANYGYTF. CDR3 nucleotide sequence: TGCGCCAGCAGCCTGGACAGGGCGAACTATGGCTACACCTTC.

The CDR3 loop reads CASSLRGSGGSLYEQYF. Written as DNA, the CDR3 is TGTGCCAGCAGTTTAAGGGGTAGCGGGGGGTCTCTCTACGAGCAGTACTTC. The chain carries TRBV27 and TRBJ2-7; 10 bases match TRBD2. This CDR3 region has 17 residues. Germline V gene sequence: CDR1 MNHEY, CDR2 SMNVEV (reference sequence). After removal of 2 bases from V and 3 bases from J, the junction contained 10 bases not matched to a gene.

This chain links TRBV6-6 with TRBJ2-5, with 7 positions matching TRBD2. Unmatched junction bases numbered 4, after V lost 5 bases and J lost 4 bases. The CDR3 runs to 13 residues. The germline V gene has CDR1 MNHNY and CDR2 SVGAGI (reference sequence). The CDR3 is CASSPGGGETQYF. CDR3 sequence (DNA): TGTGCCAGCAGTCCGGGCGGGGGAGAGACCCAGTACTTC.

CDR3 protein: CASSVEGTPNTGELFF. The CDR3 nucleotides are TGTGCCAGCAGCGTAGAAGGGACACCCAACACCGGGGAGCTGTTTTTT. The V call is TRBV9, the J call TRBJ2-2; tentatively, D is TRBD1 (6 bases). CDR1 and CDR2 from the germline V gene are SGDLS and YYNGEE. This CDR3 comprises 16 residues. With 0 bases removed from V and 2 bases from J, the gap between germline ends came to 11 bases.

The chain employs TRBV5-1 and TRBJ1-5; weak D call: TRBD1 (5 bases). Trimming removed 2 bases from V and 2 bases from J, with 11 bases in between. Germline CDR1 reads SGHRS; CDR2 reads YFSETQ. This CDR3 contains 15 residues. The CDR3: CASSLGVNGNQPQHF. In nucleotides, the CDR3 is TGCGCCAGCAGCTTAGGGGTCAACGGCAATCAGCCCCAGCATTTT.

The J gene is TRBJ1-4, the V gene TRBV4-3; no clear D. Germline CDR1 is LGHNA and CDR2 is YSLEER. This CDR3 is 15 amino acids long. Trimming removed 7 bases at V and 0 bases at J, with 12 bases between. As DNA, the CDR3 is TGCGCCAGCAAGTGGGCGGGGACAACTAATGAAAAACTGTTTTTT. Protein sequence: CASKWAGTTNEKLFF.

This chain uses TRBV19 with TRBJ2-2; a possible D gene is TRBD1 (5 bases). The germline V gene encodes CDR1 LNHDA and CDR2 SQIVND (reference sequence). The CDR3 length is 14 residues. V lost 5 bases and J lost 2, with 9 bases in between. CDR3 loop: CASSRTPNTGELFF. The CDR3 coding sequence is TGTGCCAGTAGTCGGACACCCAACACCGGGGAGCTGTTTTTT.

This chain links TRBV7-6 with TRBJ2-7, with TRBD1 matching 10 bases. Germline V gene lookup returns CDR1 SGHVS and CDR2 FNYEAQ. The CDR3 is made up of 15 amino acids. V lost 3 bases and J lost 7; bases outside the gene matches: 9. This CDR3 is CASSFRQGALQEQYF. In DNA, the CDR3 is TGTGCCAGCAGCTTTAGACAGGGGGCCCTTCAGGAGCAGTACTTC.

The chain links TRBV2 to TRBJ1-4; 8 bases map to TRBD1. The J segment lost 8 bases and the V segment lost 3 bases, leaving 5 bases of the junction unmatched. Germline V gene sequence: CDR1 SNHLY, CDR2 FYNNEI. The CDR3 is made up of 14 amino acids. The CDR3 spells CASSERTGREKLFF. DNA of the CDR3: TGTGCCAGCAGTGAGAGGACAGGGCGGGAAAAACTGTTTTTT.

The chain combines TRBV7-9 with TRBJ1-1; weak D call: TRBD1 (6 bases). The CDR3 is 15 amino acids. V lost 2 bases and J 11 bases, leaving 21 bases between the germline ends. Germline loops: CDR1 SEHNR, CDR2 FQNEAQ (reference sequence). In DNA form, the CDR3 reads TGTGCCAGCAGCTTATGGGGGCAGACATCCATCAGGGCTTTCTTT. Translated: CASSLWGQTSIRAFF.

The rearrangement links TRBV29-1 to TRBJ1-2; 11 nucleotides align to TRBD1. Losses at the gene ends were 3 bases for V and 4 bases for J; bases not matched to a gene: 4. The CDR3 is 14 residues long. The germline V gene has CDR1 SQVTM and CDR2 ANQGSEA. The CDR3 nucleotides are TGCAGCGTTGAGAGGACAGGGGGCGGCTATGGCTACACCTTC. Protein sequence: CSVERTGGGYGYTF.

CDR3 DNA sequence: TGTGCCAGCTCGCCTCGACAGGGGGCGGGATCTTTAGAAGCTTTCTTT. Encoded protein: CASSPRQGAGSLEAFF. The chain links TRBV18 to TRBJ1-1, with 10 bases lining up with TRBD1. Germline trimming cut 6 bases from V and 8 bases from J; bases unmatched to any gene: 15. The CDR3 is 16 residues long. Germline V lookup: CDR1 KGHSH, CDR2 LQKENI.

The chain carries TRBV6-6 and TRBJ1-5; D remains ambiguous. Trimming stripped 11 bases from V and 2 bases from J, with 16 bases between. The length of the CDR3 is 14 residues. In germline, CDR1 is MNHNY, CDR2 SVGAGI (reference sequence). The CDR3, as DNA: TGTGCCGGCCATACGGGGATTGGCAATCAGCCCCAGCATTTT. Residues: CAGHTGIGNQPQHF.

The V gene is TRBV11-2, the J gene TRBJ1-6; 7 bases align to TRBD1. Germline V gene data show CDR1 as SGHAT and CDR2 as FQNNGV. The CDR3 is made up of 15 amino acids. V was pared by 2 bases and J by 8 bases, with 6 bases of the junction left unmatched. This CDR3 reads CASSLSTGMDSPLHF. DNA of the CDR3: TGTGCCAGCAGCTTATCGACAGGGATGGATTCACCCCTCCACTTT.

The rearrangement joins TRBV5-1 to TRBJ1-2; 10 bases line up with TRBD1. The CDR3 covers 16 residues. Losses at the gene ends were 4 bases for V and 1 base for J; bases not matched to a gene: 7. Germline V CDR1 and CDR2: SGHRS, YFSETQ. This chain's CDR3 is CASSAGTGEVNYGYTF. The CDR3 coding sequence is TGCGCCAGCAGCGCCGGGACAGGGGAAGTTAACTATGGCTACACCTTC.

The chain couples TRBV2 to TRBJ2-5, with 10 bases lining up with TRBD2. Germline V lookup: CDR1 SNHLY, CDR2 FYNNEI. V lost 10 bases to trimming and J lost 0 bases; unmatched junction nucleotides: 2. The CDR3 consists of 13 residues. The CDR3, as DNA: TGTGCCACGACTAGCGGGTACCAAGAGACCCAGTACTTC. Translation: CATTSGYQETQYF.

This clone showed up just a few times. The V gene is TRBV9, the J gene TRBJ2-7; D unresolved. The CDR3 has 16 amino acids. The V end lost 0 bases, the J end lost 7 bases, and 20 bases lay between the germline ends. Germline V gives CDR1 SGDLS, CDR2 YYNGEE. Written as DNA, the CDR3 is TGTGCCAGCAGCGTAGGGCCAAGTGCACGGGTTGGGGAGCAGTACTTC. Residues: CASSVGPSARVGEQYF.

This chain joins TRBV7-2 and TRBJ2-4; TRBD2 matches 11 bases. Germline V gene data show CDR1 as SGHTA and CDR2 as FQGNSA. The length of the CDR3 is 16 residues. V gave up 3 bases and J gave up 0 bases; unmatched junction bases: 1. The chain's CDR3 is CASSLTSGIAKNIQYF. The CDR3 region has the DNA TGTGCCAGCAGCTTGACTAGCGGGATAGCCAAAAACATTCAGTACTTC. The full variable domain, rest sourced from reference TRBV7-2 and TRBJ2-4, is GAGVSQSPSNKVTEKGKDVELRCDPISGHTALYWYRQSLGQGLEFLIYFQGNSAPDKSGLPSDRFSAERTGGSVSTLTIQRTQQEDSAVYLCASSLTSGIAKNIQYFGAGTRLSVL.

This chain links TRBV30 with TRBJ1-2; tentative D call: TRBD1 (6 bases). CDR1 is GTSNPN, CDR2 SVGIG, per germline (reference sequence). Deletions cut 4 bases from V and 4 bases from J, with 13 bases between. This CDR3 has 13 amino acids. CDR3 sequence reads: CAWMGGQGYGYTF. CDR3 coding DNA: TGTGCCTGGATGGGGGGGCAGGGCTATGGCTACACCTTC.

Only a few counts were recorded for this clone. The chain employs TRBV7-2 and TRBJ1-2; D might be TRBD1 (6 bases). V was trimmed by 5 bases and J by 0 bases, leaving 13 bases between them. From germline, CDR1 is SGHTA and CDR2 FQGNSA. The CDR3 is 15 amino acids. CDR3 amino acids: CASSPYRTANYGYTF. CDR3 coding DNA: TGTGCCAGCAGCCCTTATAGGACAGCTAACTATGGCTACACCTTC.

This sequence joins TRBV28 and TRBJ1-2; 7 nucleotides agree with TRBD1. The CDR3 loop spans 16 amino acids. Trimming cost V 2 bases and J 1 base; bases outside gene matches: 7. Germline CDR1 MDHEN, CDR2 SYDVKM. CDR3 in DNA: TGTGCCAGCAGTTTACATTGGACAGGAGATAACTATGGCTACACCTTC. Translating it yields CASSLHWTGDNYGYTF.

The rearrangement joins TRBV27 to TRBJ2-1, with 7 bases fitting TRBD2. Germline lookup yields CDR1 MNHEY and CDR2 SMNVEV (reference sequence). Trimming at V came to 2 bases and at J to 4 bases, leaving 8 bases not matched to a gene. CDR3 size: 16 residues. CDR3 sequence: CASSLVWDYQYNEQFF. The DNA of the CDR3 is TGTGCCAGCAGTTTAGTTTGGGACTATCAATACAATGAGCAGTTCTTC.

This clone was seen a few times. V is TRBV7-2 and J is TRBJ1-5, with 8 bases lining up with TRBD1. Germline trimming cut 5 bases from V and 6 bases from J; bases unmatched to any gene: 9. The germline gives CDR1 SGHTA, CDR2 FQGNSA. The CDR3 totals 15 residues. The DNA of the CDR3 is TGTGCCAGCAGCCAGCGGACAGGGACGGGTCAGCCCCAGCATTTT. Translated: CASSQRTGTGQPQHF.